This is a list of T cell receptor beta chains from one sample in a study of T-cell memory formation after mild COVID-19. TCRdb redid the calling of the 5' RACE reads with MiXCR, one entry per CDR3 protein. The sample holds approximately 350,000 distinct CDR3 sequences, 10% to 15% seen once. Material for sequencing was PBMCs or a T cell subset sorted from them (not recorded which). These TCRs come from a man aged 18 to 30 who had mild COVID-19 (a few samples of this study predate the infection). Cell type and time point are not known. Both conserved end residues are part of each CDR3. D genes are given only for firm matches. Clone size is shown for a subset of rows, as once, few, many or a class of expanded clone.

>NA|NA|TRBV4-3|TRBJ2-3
TGCGCCAGCAGCCAAGTAGGCTCCTTAGATACGCAGTATTTT
CASSQVGSLDTQYF
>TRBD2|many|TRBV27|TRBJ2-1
TGTGCCAGCAGTCTTTCCGGGGATCGGGGGGTCCCCTACAATGAGCAGTTCTTC
CASSLSGDRGVPYNEQFF
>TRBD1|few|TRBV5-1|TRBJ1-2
TGCGCCAGCAGCTTGGTGGCAGGGGGCAGCTATGGCTACACCTTC
CASSLVAGGSYGYTF
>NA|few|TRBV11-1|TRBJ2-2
TGTGCCAGCAGCCTGGGGACACCTTGGGCCGGGGAGCTGTTTTTT
CASSLGTPWAGELFF
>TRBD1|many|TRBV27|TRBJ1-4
TGTGCCAGCAGTCCCGGGACAGGGGGCTTTGGAAAACTGTTTTTT
CASSPGTGGFGKLFF
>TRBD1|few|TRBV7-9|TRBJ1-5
TGTGCCAGCAGCTTAGGAAAGACAGGGAGTGGCAATCAGCCCCAGCATTTT
CASSLGKTGSGNQPQHF
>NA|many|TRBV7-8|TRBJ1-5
TGTGCCAGCAGCTTATTGTCATCAGGGGGCAATCAGCCCCAGCATTTT
CASSLLSSGGNQPQHF
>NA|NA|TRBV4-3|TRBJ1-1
TGCGCCAGCAGCCGAGGGTGGCCAGGCGAAAACACTGAAGCTTTCTTT
CASSRGWPGENTEAFF
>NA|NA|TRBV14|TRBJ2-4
TGTGCCAGCAGCCAAGATTGGGGAGGCAACATTCAGTACTTC
CASSQDWGGNIQYF
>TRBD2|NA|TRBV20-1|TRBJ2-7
TGCAGTGCTAGAGATCCCTCTAGCGGGGACTACGAGCAGTACTTC
CSARDPSSGDYEQYF
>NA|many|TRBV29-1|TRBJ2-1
TGCAGCGTTAGGGCCAGGGGGGAATACAATGAGCAGTTCTTC
CSVRARGEYNEQFF
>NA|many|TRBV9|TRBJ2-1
TGTGCCAGCAGTCCAGCCCCGAGCTCCTACAATGAGCAGTTCTTC
CASSPAPSSYNEQFF
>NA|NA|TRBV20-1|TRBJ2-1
TGCAGTGCCCAATCGGGGACCTACAATGAGCAGTTCTTC
CSAQSGTYNEQFF
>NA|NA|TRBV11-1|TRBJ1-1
TGTGCCAGCAGCTTTAGTGCGAACACTGAAGCTTTCTTT
CASSFSANTEAFF
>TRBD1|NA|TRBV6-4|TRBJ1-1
TGTGCCTCGAGCCGGACAGGGGGCGGATTGGAGGACACTGAAGCTTTCTTT
CASSRTGGGLEDTEAFF
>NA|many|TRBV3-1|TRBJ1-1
TGTGCCAGCAGCCAAGACATGGGGGAAGCTTTCTTT
CASSQDMGEAFF
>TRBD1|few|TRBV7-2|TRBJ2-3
TGTGCCAGCAGCTGGACAGGGGGTCCGCAGTATTTT
CASSWTGGPQYF
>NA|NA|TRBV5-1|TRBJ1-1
TGCGCCAGCAGCCCGGACAGAGAGACGAACACTGAAGCTTTCTTT
CASSPDRETNTEAFF
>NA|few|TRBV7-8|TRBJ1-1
TGTGCCAGCAGCTTAGTCGGGGCCCCTAACACTGAAGCTTTCTTT
CASSLVGAPNTEAFF
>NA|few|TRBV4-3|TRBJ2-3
TGCGCCAGCAGCCTAGTAGGGGGGGCGACAGATACGCAGTATTTT
CASSLVGGATDTQYF
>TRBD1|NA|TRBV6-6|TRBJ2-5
TGTGCCAGCAGCTATCGACAGGGGGCAGAGACCCAGTACTTC
CASSYRQGAETQYF
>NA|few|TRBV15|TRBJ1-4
TGTGCCACCAGCAGAGATCCAGGGCCGAATGAAAAACTGTTTTTT
CATSRDPGPNEKLFF
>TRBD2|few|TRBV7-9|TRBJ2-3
TGTGCCAGCAGCTATACTAGCGGGGGCCCAGATACGCAGTATTTT
CASSYTSGGPDTQYF
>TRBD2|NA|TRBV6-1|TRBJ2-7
TGTGCCAGCATTCGGGCGGGGGGCTACGAGCAGTACTTC
CASIRAGGYEQYF
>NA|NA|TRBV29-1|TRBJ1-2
TGCAGCGTGGGTGCTCTTTATTCCTATGGCTACACCTTC
CSVGALYSYGYTF
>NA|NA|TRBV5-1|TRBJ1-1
TGCGCCAGCAGCCTCAGGGTTACGGACACTGAAGCTTTCTTT
CASSLRVTDTEAFF
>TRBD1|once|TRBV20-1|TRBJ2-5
TGCAGTGCTAGCTCTGGGCTCGGGACAGGTCAAGAGACCCAGTACTTC
CSASSGLGTGQETQYF
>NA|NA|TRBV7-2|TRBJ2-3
TGTGCCAGCAGACTCACCACAGATACGCAGTATTTT
CASRLTTDTQYF
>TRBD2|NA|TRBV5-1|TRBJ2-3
TGCGCCAGCAGCTCGTCCGGCGGGGGGGAGCCAGATACGCAGTATTTT
CASSSSGGGEPDTQYF
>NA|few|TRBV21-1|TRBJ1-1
TGTGCCAGCAGGAGGGACAGCCCGCCCACTGAAGCTTTCTTT
CASRRDSPPTEAFF
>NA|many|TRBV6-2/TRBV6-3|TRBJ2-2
TGTGCCAGCAGTAAAGGGACCGGGGAGCTGTTTTTT
CASSKGTGELFF
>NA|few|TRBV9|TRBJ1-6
TGTGCCAGCAGCGCGACCGGGGGTGGGGAAAATTCACCCCTCCACTTT
CASSATGGGENSPLHF
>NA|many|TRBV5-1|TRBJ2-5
TGCGCCAGCAGCTTGGTTCCCGGTCAAGAGACCCAGTACTTC
CASSLVPGQETQYF
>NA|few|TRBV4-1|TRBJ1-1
TGCGCCAGCAGCCAAGATCGAGGTCCACAATGGGAAGCTTTCTTT
CASSQDRGPQWEAFF
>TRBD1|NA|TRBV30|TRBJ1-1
TGTGCCTGGATACCGGGACAGGGGATGAACACTGAAGCTTTCTTT
CAWIPGQGMNTEAFF
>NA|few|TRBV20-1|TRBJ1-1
TGCAGTGCTAGGGGGCAGGGCGGGTACACTGAAGCTTTCTTT
CSARGQGGYTEAFF
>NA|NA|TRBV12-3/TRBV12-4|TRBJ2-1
TGTGCCAGCAGCCCATGGGACCCTAACAATGAGCAGTTCTTC
CASSPWDPNNEQFF
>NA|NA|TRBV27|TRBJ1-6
TGTGCCAGCAGTTTAGAGGGGGTCTTTGGGGGTAATTCACCCCTCCACTTT
CASSLEGVFGGNSPLHF
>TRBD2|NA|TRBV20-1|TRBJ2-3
TGCAGTGCTAGCTCACCGGGGGGGAATGCAGATACGCAGTATTTT
CSASSPGGNADTQYF
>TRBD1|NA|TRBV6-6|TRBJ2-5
TGTGCCAGCAGTTACTCGACAGGGGGCATGGAGACCCAGTACTTC
CASSYSTGGMETQYF